This T cell receptor (beta chain) was sequenced for a study of blood T cell repertoires in COVID-19. The V gene's germline CDR1 is LGHDT and CDR2 YNNKEL (reference sequence). The J segment lost 0 bases and the V segment lost 0 bases, leaving 13 bases of the junction unmatched. The length of the CDR3 is 21 residues. Profiling relied on immunoSEQ multiplex PCR, and the TCRdb table lists in-frame clones only, not all of them. The profile shows some 500,000 clones, around nine tenths of them singletons. Cohort 3 recovered donors had two negative PCRs, clearance, or symptom resolution. The sequence was obtained from a woman aged 40 to 55 who had recovered from COVID-19. Sequences were obtained from PBMCs or T cells enriched from blood (not recorded which). This sequence joins TRBV3-1 (or the pseudogene TRBV3-2) and TRBJ1-6, with 8 bases lining up with TRBD1. Written as DNA, the CDR3 is TGTGCCAGCAGCCAAGAAGACAGGGGTGCAAACCCAAGCTCCTATAATTCACCCCTCCACTTT. Translating gives CASSQEDRGANPSSYNSPLHF.